The rows below give T cell receptor beta chains drawn from one sample of a study of T cells in Graves' hyperthyroidism and ophthalmopathy. In TCRdb, the multiplex PCR reads were re-called with MiXCR into one record per CDR3 protein. The sample records 500,000 to 600,000 distinct CDR3 sequences, 40% to 55% being singletons. The sequenced sample consisted of peripheral blood or thyroid tissue (not recorded which). These receptor sequences come from a woman in her late teens or twenties with Graves' hyperthyroidism. CDR3s include the opening cysteine and the closing phenylalanine or tryptophan. D genes are given only for firm matches. Rows may omit the clone size; those that give it use once, few, many or a size class.

d_call j_call clone_size v_call cdr3_nt cdr3_aa
TRBD2 TRBJ2-1 many TRBV2 TGTGCCAGCAGTTCAGGACTAGCGGGAGTTGAGCAGTTCTTC CASSSGLAGVEQFF
NA TRBJ1-5 NA TRBV20-1 TGCAGTGCTAGTAGAACTAGCGGGGAGAATGAGCATTTT CSASRTSGENEHF
NA TRBJ2-5 many TRBV2 TGTGCCAGCAGTGAAATCAGGGGAGAGACCCAGTACTTC CASSEIRGETQYF
NA TRBJ1-2 few TRBV15 TGTGCCACCAGCAGAGATATCGGCACTGGAAACACCTTC CATSRDIGTGNTF
NA TRBJ2-5 many TRBV19 TGTGCCAGTAGTATCGGTGGGTCAGAGACCCAGTACTTC CASSIGGSETQYF
NA TRBJ1-2 many TRBV5-1 TGCGCCAGCAGCTACCTAAGCGGGTCGGATGATGGCTACACCTTC CASSYLSGSDDGYTF
NA TRBJ2-1 NA TRBV12-3/TRBV12-4 TGTGCCAGCAGTTTAGCGCTTGCTTCGGAGTTCTTC CASSLALASEFF
TRBD1 TRBJ2-5 NA TRBV29-1 TGCAGCGGCCAGACAGGGGATGGGGGGACCCAGTACTTC CSGQTGDGGTQYF
NA TRBJ2-2 few TRBV3-1 TGTGCCAGCAGCGCAGTGGGGAACACCGGGGAGCTGTTTTTT CASSAVGNTGELFF
NA TRBJ2-2 many TRBV7-3 TGTGCCAGCAGCTTACAGCGTGATGGGGAGCTGTTTTTT CASSLQRDGELFF
TRBD2 TRBJ2-7 NA TRBV25-1 TGTGCCAGCAGTGTTTCACTCGGGACTAGCGGGATTGAATACGAGCAGTACTTC CASSVSLGTSGIEYEQYF
NA TRBJ2-7 many TRBV6-5 TGTGCCAGGAACGACCGGGACCTAGGGGCCTACGAGCAGTACTTC CARNDRDLGAYEQYF
NA TRBJ1-1 NA TRBV6-4 TGTGCCAGCAGTGAACTCGAGGAGGCTTCTGAAGCTTTCTTT CASSELEEASEAFF
NA TRBJ1-4 NA TRBV29-1 TGCAGCGTAGCAGGGGCGGGTGAAAAACTGTTTTTT CSVAGAGEKLFF
TRBD1 TRBJ1-3 many TRBV7-2 TGTGCCAGCAGCTTACGCCGACAGGGAGGCACCATATATTTT CASSLRRQGGTIYF
TRBD1 TRBJ2-7 many TRBV6-5 TGTGCCAGCAGGAGGGACAGGGACCCTTCCTACGAGCAGTACTTC CASRRDRDPSYEQYF
NA TRBJ1-1 many TRBV2 TGTGCCAGCATTACGCGCGGGGGAGATACTGAAGCTTTCTTT CASITRGGDTEAFF
NA TRBJ1-3 many TRBV7-6 TGTGCCAGCAGCCTGCCCGGGACGCCTGGAAACACCATATATTTT CASSLPGTPGNTIYF
NA TRBJ2-2 many TRBV9 TGTGCCAGCAGCGTGGGGGGAGTTCTGTCCGGGGAGCTGTTTTTT CASSVGGVLSGELFF
NA TRBJ2-5 many TRBV20-1 TGCAGTGCTAGAACAGAGTCAGGTTACCAAGAGACCCAGTACTTC CSARTESGYQETQYF
NA TRBJ1-1 many TRBV12-3/TRBV12-4 TGTGCCAGCATCCAGGGGATGAACACTGAAGCTTTCTTT CASIQGMNTEAFF
TRBD1 TRBJ2-4 NA TRBV9 TGTGCCAGCAGCACCCGGTCTCAGGGGGACATTCAGTACTTC CASSTRSQGDIQYF
TRBD1 TRBJ2-7 many TRBV13 TGTGCCAGCAGCCTTCGACAGGGACCTCAGTACGAGCAGTACTTC CASSLRQGPQYEQYF
TRBD1 TRBJ2-5 NA TRBV13 TGCGCCAGCAGCCTAGGGACAGGGACGGTAGAGACCCAGTACTTC CASSLGTGTVETQYF
NA TRBJ1-2 many TRBV12-3/TRBV12-4 TGTGCCAGCAGTTTTTCCGGGTGGAACAATGGCTACACCTTC CASSFSGWNNGYTF
TRBD1 TRBJ1-5 NA TRBV2 TGTGCCAGCAGATCCGGGACAGGGGGAAGACAGCCCCAGCATTTT CASRSGTGGRQPQHF
NA TRBJ1-5 NA TRBV15 TGTGCCACCAGCAGAGGGTCGGGAGTTAGCAATCAGCCCCAGCATTTT CATSRGSGVSNQPQHF
NA TRBJ1-5 NA TRBV7-9 TGTGCCAGCAGTTTACCCGGAAGGGGGGGAGGGCCCCAGCATTTT CASSLPGRGGGPQHF
TRBD1 TRBJ2-6 many TRBV6-5 TGTGCCAGCAGTCCTTGGACAGGGGCAACTGGGGCCAACGTCCTGACTTTC CASSPWTGATGANVLTF
NA TRBJ1-1 NA TRBV29-1 TGCAGCGGAGCCACAGGGAACACTGAAGCTTTCTTT CSGATGNTEAFF
TRBD2 TRBJ2-7 NA TRBV7-3 TGTGCCAGCAGCTTAAACGTGGCGGGAGGGCACAATGAGCAGTACTTC CASSLNVAGGHNEQYF
NA TRBJ1-1 NA TRBV5-1 TGCGCCAGCAGCCTAGCGGGGAATGTGAACACTGAAGCTTTCTTT CASSLAGNVNTEAFF
TRBD2 TRBJ2-7 NA TRBV19 TGTGCCAGTAGTATTGGAGCAGGGAGGGACTACGAGCAGTACTTC CASSIGAGRDYEQYF
NA TRBJ2-7 many TRBV20-1 TGCAGTGCTGCGGAAGACAGGCAGTCCTACGAGCAGTACTTC CSAAEDRQSYEQYF
NA TRBJ1-2 once TRBV10-3 TGTGCCATCAGTGCCTTACCCCGGGTTGCCTATGGCTACACCTTC CAISALPRVAYGYTF
NA TRBJ1-4 few TRBV12-3/TRBV12-4 TGTGCCAGCCGCCTATCCAAGGGGAATGAAAAACTGTTTTTT CASRLSKGNEKLFF
NA TRBJ2-7 many TRBV10-3 TGTGCCATCAGTGACCCAGTCACCTACGAGCAGTACTTC CAISDPVTYEQYF
TRBD2 TRBJ2-1 NA TRBV24-1 TGTGCCACCAGCCGACTAGCGGGAGAGGGTGAGCAGTTCTTC CATSRLAGEGEQFF
NA TRBJ1-6 NA TRBV15 TGTGCCACCAGCAGAGAAGCAGGGGCTGTTGAGTCACCCCTCCACTTT CATSREAGAVESPLHF
NA TRBJ2-1 few TRBV13 TGTGCCAGCAGCCTCCGACAGAATTCGCGATACAATGAGCAGTTCTTC CASSLRQNSRYNEQFF
TRBD2 TRBJ2-5 NA TRBV7-2 TGTGCCAGCAGCTCCTCCCCGGGACTAGCGGGAGAGACCCAGTACTTC CASSSSPGLAGETQYF
NA TRBJ1-2 many TRBV2 TGTGCCAGCAGTGACTTGCTGACTAACTATGGCTACACCTTC CASSDLLTNYGYTF
TRBD1 TRBJ2-3 NA TRBV5-1 TGTGCCAGCAGTTCGGGACAGGGCACAGATACGCAGTATTTT CASSSGQGTDTQYF
TRBD2 TRBJ2-7 NA TRBV9 TGTGCCAGCAGCGTAGGGAGCGGGAGGGCCTACCACGAGCAGTACTTC CASSVGSGRAYHEQYF
TRBD2 TRBJ2-5 many TRBV4-1 TGCGCCAGCAGCCAACCCGCTAGCGGGAGGGAGACCCAGTACTTC CASSQPASGRETQYF
TRBD2 TRBJ2-7 NA TRBV6-5 TGTGCCAGCAGTTCCCGCGGGGGTTTCGCCTACGAGCAGTACTTC CASSSRGGFAYEQYF
TRBD1 TRBJ2-2 NA TRBV19 TGTGCCAGTACTCGGGACAGGCGCTGGGACATTGGGACCGGGGAGCTGTTTTTT CASTRDRRWDIGTGELFF
TRBD1 TRBJ2-3 NA TRBV7-9 TGTGCCAGCAGCTTTAGGGGGCAATCTAGCACAGATACGCAGTATTTT CASSFRGQSSTDTQYF
NA TRBJ2-3 many TRBV2 TGTGCCAGCAGCCCCCCCAGCACAGATACGCAGTATTTT CASSPPSTDTQYF
NA TRBJ2-7 NA TRBV19 TGTGCCAGTAGTATATCCCCCCTTGGCGGGGCATCCTACGAGCAGTACTTC CASSISPLGGASYEQYF
TRBD1 TRBJ1-5 once TRBV24-1 TGTGCCACCAGGATGACAGGGGGGGAGACCCAGCATTTT CATRMTGGETQHF
NA TRBJ1-1 NA TRBV7-9 TGTGCCAGCAGCCCAGGACAACGTGAAGCTTTCTTT CASSPGQREAFF